This section outlines one T cell receptor beta chain sequence together with its context. Methods used by the authors: Estimation of nucleated cell counts was performed using reference gene primer amplification. Generated by immunoSEQ multiplex PCR, the TCRdb table keeps only in-frame clones and is missing some. V and J calls and clone size come straight from that table; D and trimming were deduced from the DNA. The sample contains about 400,000 clones, more than 70% of which appear only once. The data derive from a study of blood T cell repertoires in COVID-19. Study-level background: Spain, Italy and the United States supplied samples that represented acute and convalescent COVID-19. Nucleic acid was either cDNA or gDNA, and it came from T cells, B-cell-depleted T cells, or PBMCs.

CDR1 is SGHTA, CDR2 FQGNSA, per germline. The CDR3 has 15 amino acids. V shed 3 bases and J shed 6 bases, with 15 bases lying between them. Sequencing used peripheral blood. The V gene is TRBV7-2, the J gene TRBJ2-1; D is undetermined. The sequence was collected from a man aged 35 to 55 with acute or convalescent COVID-19. CDR3 DNA sequence: TGTGCCAGCAGCTTTGGGCAGGTATTTCGCAATGAGCAGTTCTTC. Protein sequence: CASSFGQVFRNEQFF.